The source of this T cell receptor (beta chain) is a study of beta chain features in type 1 diabetes. This clone appeared a few times. No antigen is known for it. Investigators reverse transcribed all isolated RNA, so they sequenced expressed TCRB transcripts. Libraries were prepared by immunoSEQ multiplex PCR; TCRdb keeps only in-frame clonotypes and omits some of them. The sample shows roughly 730,000 clones, under 15% of them seen only once. Study-level results: Shortening that was moderate but significant affected the TCRB CDR3s of Type 1 diabetes patients in all four CD4+ subsets.

The source of this sequence is a man between 18 and 29 years old with type 1 diabetes. Sequenced: naive CD4+ T cells from blood.

As DNA, the CDR3 is TGTGCCAGCAGTTTACTCAGGAACTCCTACAATGAGCAGTTCTTC. Its protein product is CASSLLRNSYNEQFF. The chain links TRBV27 to TRBJ2-1; D is undetermined. CDR3 length: 15 residues. The germline V gene has CDR1 MNHEY and CDR2 SMNVEV (reference sequence). V shed 2 bases and J shed 0 bases, with 8 bases lying between them.